This TCR beta chain was obtained from a study of early T cells in non-severe SARS-CoV-2 infection. On the study more broadly: With bulk RNA from unsorted whole blood as input, sequencing yielded unpaired chains. General observations from the study: Anti-spike CD8 specificities were favored by VDJdb matching, whose results missed private and CD4 specificities.

This clonotype was recorded at least ten times. Its specificity is not known. The CDR3 contains 15 residues. Per germline, CDR1 MDHEN and CDR2 SYDVKM. Unique molecular identifiers (one per individual cDNA molecule) were attached. TCRdb independently ran MiXCR on the 5' RACE reads; one entry per CDR3 protein. The table shows roughly 70,000 distinct CDR3 sequences, with under 15% occurring only once. The chain is built from TRBV28 and TRBJ1-4; 8 bases are shared with TRBD1. The J call may be incorrect, as the DNA end agrees better with TRBJ2-2. The receptor was derived from an adult who was a healthcare worker with PCR-confirmed SARS-CoV-2 infection or an uninfected control (not recorded which). Specimen: whole blood. The CDR3 nucleotides are TGTGCCAGCGCTCTACGGACAGGGTCAAGCAGGGAGCTGTTTTTT. Protein: CASALRTGSSRELFF.